The rows below give T cell receptor beta chains drawn from one sample of a study of T cell responses to AZD1222 COVID-19 vaccine. Using immunoSEQ multiplex PCR, the repertoire was profiled, and TCRdb retains in-frame clones only, with some absent. Of more than 95,000 clones in the sample, over 80% are singletons; the top ten hold 5%. This specimen was peripheral blood, taken on day 0 of AZD1222 vaccination. The source is an adult in good health. Both conserved end residues are part of each CDR3. The D gene is left open where the match is weak. The size of a clone is reported for some rows only, either as once, few or many, or as a class for expanded clones.

length | J | size | V | D | CDR3 | DNA
15 | TRBJ1-2 | - | TRBV20-1 | - | CSASSTGYGDYGYTF | TGCAGTGCGAGTTCTACAGGGTATGGAGACTATGGCTACACCTTC
13 | TRBJ1-3 | few | TRBV7-2 | - | CASSSAGGNTIYF | TGTGCCAGCAGCTCAGCCGGTGGAAACACCATATATTTT
11 | TRBJ1-1 | - | TRBV12-3/TRBV12-4 | - | CASSLEGPAFF | TGTGCCAGCAGTTTAGAGGGTCCTGCTTTCTTT
16 | TRBJ2-5 | - | TRBV3-1/TRBV3-2 | TRBD2 | CASSRTSGAYQETQYF | TGTGCCAGCAGCCGTACTAGCGGGGCGTACCAAGAGACCCAGTACTTC
15 | TRBJ2-3 | - | TRBV4-3 | - | CASSQIGGSTDTQYF | TGCGCCAGCAGCCAAATCGGGGGTTCAACAGATACGCAGTATTTT
13 | TRBJ1-1 | - | TRBV4-2 | - | CASSQDTQTEAFF | TGTGCCAGCAGCCAAGATACCCAGACTGAAGCTTTCTTT
15 | TRBJ2-7 | - | TRBV6-2/TRBV6-3 | TRBD2 | CASSKIAGLSYEQYF | TGTGCCAGCAGCAAAATAGCGGGGCTCTCCTACGAGCAGTACTTC
15 | TRBJ2-1 | - | TRBV5-1 | TRBD1 | CASSLGTGNLNEQFF | TGCGCCAGCAGCTTAGGGACAGGGAATCTCAATGAGCAGTTCTTC
11 | TRBJ2-7 | few | TRBV5-3 | - | CARSLVLEQYF | TGTGCCAGAAGCTTGGTTTTGGAGCAGTACTTC
14 | TRBJ2-7 | - | TRBV6-6 | TRBD1 | CASSSPQGFYEQYF | TGTGCCAGCAGTTCCCCACAGGGGTTCTACGAGCAGTACTTC
15 | TRBJ1-6 | - | TRBV2 | TRBD1 | CASSGFGTGLAPLHF | TGTGCCAGCAGTGGGTTCGGGACAGGCCTTGCCCCCCTCCACTTT
13 | TRBJ1-2 | - | TRBV9 | - | CASSVAGTYGYTF | TGTGCCAGCAGCGTAGCCGGGACCTATGGCTACACCTTC
16 | TRBJ2-1 | - | TRBV6-2/TRBV6-3 | - | CASSYKGPSSAYEQFF | TGTGCCAGCAGTTATAAGGGGCCTAGTAGCGCCTATGAGCAGTTCTTC
16 | TRBJ2-1 | - | TRBV5-4 | TRBD2 | CASSTRLAGGIDEQFF | TGTGCCAGCAGCACGCGACTAGCGGGGGGAATTGATGAGCAGTTCTTC
14 | TRBJ1-1 | - | TRBV19 | - | CASSMGGVRTEAFF | TGTGCCAGTAGTATGGGCGGGGTTCGCACTGAAGCTTTCTTT
12 | TRBJ1-4 | - | TRBV5-4 | - | CASSFYGEKLFF | TGTGCCAGCAGCTTCTACGGGGAAAAACTGTTTTTT
16 | TRBJ1-3 | - | TRBV11-2 | - | CASSLDLPSSGNTIYF | TGTGCCAGCAGCTTAGACCTACCAAGCTCTGGAAACACCATATATTTT
12 | TRBJ2-2 | - | TRBV5-4 | - | CASSNYAGELFF | TGTGCCAGCAGCAACTACGCCGGGGAGCTGTTTTTT
15 | TRBJ1-1 | - | TRBV11-2 | TRBD1 | CASSLRGAWNTEAFF | TGTGCCAGCAGCCTCAGGGGGGCATGGAACACTGAAGCTTTCTTT
16 | TRBJ1-1 | - | TRBV6-5 | TRBD1 | CASSSLDRGMNTEAFF | TGTGCCAGCAGTTCCTTGGACAGGGGAATGAACACTGAAGCTTTCTTT
15 | TRBJ2-7 | - | TRBV7-2 | - | CASSPRGQDLYEQYF | TGTGCCAGCAGCCCCCGAGGGCAGGATCTCTACGAGCAGTACTTC
14 | TRBJ1-1 | - | TRBV4-1 | - | CASSRADLNTEAFF | TGCGCCAGCAGCCGGGCGGATTTGAACACTGAAGCTTTCTTT
14 | TRBJ2-7 | - | TRBV5-1 | TRBD1 | CASGLQGGPYEQYF | TGCGCCAGCGGACTACAGGGGGGCCCCTACGAGCAGTACTTC
13 | TRBJ1-1 | - | TRBV9 | - | CASSVGPNTEAFF | TGTGCCAGCAGCGTAGGACCGAACACTGAAGCTTTCTTT
14 | TRBJ2-2 | - | TRBV21-1 | - | CASSKLALTGELFF | TGTGCCAGCAGCAAATTAGCTTTAACCGGGGAGCTGTTTTTT
14 | TRBJ2-7 | - | TRBV7-2 | - | CASTPDRYSYEQYF | TGTGCCAGCACCCCTGACCGATACTCCTACGAGCAGTACTTC
16 | TRBJ2-7 | - | TRBV5-1 | - | CASSGSSFGGAYEQYF | TGCGCCAGCAGCGGATCGTCTTTCGGAGGGGCCTACGAGCAGTACTTC
13 | TRBJ2-7 | - | TRBV29-1 | - | CSVEVQGGGRQYF | TGCAGCGTTGAAGTACAGGGCGGGGGTAGGCAGTACTTC
12 | TRBJ1-1 | once | TRBV7-6 | TRBD1 | CASSGDRGEAFF | TGTGCCAGCAGCGGAGACAGGGGCGAAGCTTTCTTT
15 | TRBJ1-4 | - | TRBV5-5 | - | CASSLFGRGNEKLFF | TGTGCCAGCAGCTTGTTCGGAAGGGGGAATGAAAAACTGTTTTTT
18 | TRBJ2-2 | - | TRBV10-3 | - | CAISEPSSAGWGTGELFF | TGTGCCATCAGTGAGCCCTCTAGCGCCGGGTGGGGCACCGGGGAGCTGTTTTTT
13 | TRBJ1-2 | once | TRBV29-1 | TRBD1 | CSVRQGGDYGYTF | TGCAGCGTCCGACAGGGGGGCGACTATGGCTACACCTTC
13 | TRBJ1-4 | - | TRBV7-9 | TRBD1 | CASSFDRDQKLFF | TGTGCCAGCAGCTTCGACAGGGACCAAAAACTGTTTTTT
16 | TRBJ1-1 | - | TRBV7-9 | - | CASSLALTVPNTEAFF | TGTGCCAGCAGCTTAGCCCTGACAGTACCGAACACTGAAGCTTTCTTT
16 | TRBJ2-5 | - | TRBV11-2 | - | CASSSTSRGARETQYF | TGTGCCAGCAGCTCGACGAGTCGGGGGGCCCGAGAGACCCAGTACTTC
14 | TRBJ1-5 | few | TRBV27 | - | CASSLTGRLQPQHF | TGTGCCAGCAGTTTGACGGGGCGCTTACAGCCCCAGCATTTT
15 | TRBJ1-1 | - | TRBV3-1/TRBV3-2 | - | CASSLNPTWNTEAFF | TGTGCCAGCAGCCTTAATCCCACCTGGAACACTGAAGCTTTCTTT